These T cell receptor beta chains were read from a single sample in a study of tumor-infiltrating lymphocytes in primary liver carcinoma. TCRdb re-called the multiplex PCR reads through MiXCR, storing one row per CDR3 protein. The repertoire holds 100,000 or so distinct CDR3 sequences, with roughly 80% as singletons. Sequences were obtained from liver tumor tissue from sampling region 3. Every receptor here comes from a man aged 35 to 55 with primary liver carcinoma and hepatitis B virus infection. The conserved cysteine and the conserved F or W are not part of the CDR3 here. Fields, in order: V gene, CDR3 protein.

v_gene: TRBV6-6
CDR3aa: ASSLGTGGNSPLR

v_gene: TRBV4-3
CDR3aa: ASSQDQGRGKPHH

v_gene: TRBV4-2
CDR3aa: TSSQLGGLSYKEQF

v_gene: TRBV11-1
CDR3aa: TSNGARTSRRALTDTQY

v_gene: TRBV5-1
CDR3aa: ANSSADSSYNEQF

v_gene: TRBV7-2
CDR3aa: ASTLNPGANVMT

v_gene: TRBV29-1
CDR3aa: SVSQGNTEAF

v_gene: TRBV29-1
CDR3aa: SAQGHKNTEAF

v_gene: TRBV29-1
CDR3aa: SVEKTGVRTDTQY

v_gene: TRBV7-9
CDR3aa: ASNLGDANGYT

v_gene: TRBV6-6
CDR3aa: ASSVQGATDTQY

v_gene: TRBV4-2
CDR3aa: ASSQDLVWEVGYNEHL

v_gene: TRBV6-1
CDR3aa: ASSGYSGPTSGANVLT

v_gene: TRBV29-1
CDR3aa: SVATSANTGELF

v_gene: TRBV7-9
CDR3aa: ASSPDSTEAF

v_gene: TRBV30
CDR3aa: AWSVIANTEAF

v_gene: TRBV19
CDR3aa: TSSIVCGGLNEQF

v_gene: TRBV6-2/TRBV6-3
CDR3aa: DSSYREDRDQPQH

v_gene: TRBV28
CDR3aa: ASTRRGLSSEQY

v_gene: TRBV2
CDR3aa: ASTEEGGNGYT

v_gene: TRBV11-1
CDR3aa: ASCFPGTCGTKNIQH

v_gene: TRBV12-3/TRBV12-4
CDR3aa: ASRRQGVNYGYT

v_gene: TRBV28
CDR3aa: DSSPGQDYEQY

v_gene: TRBV29-1
CDR3aa: SIGQGSGNTEAF